This paragraph covers one T cell receptor (beta chain) sequence. Its antigen is undetermined. Most PBMC samples had around 480 ng input DNA in six replicates. Repertoires were generated with immunoSEQ multiplex PCR, while TCRdb's copy carries only in-frame clones and drops some. The sample yields roughly 67,000 clones, about 86% seen once. These data come from a study of neoadjuvant anti-PD-1 for oral cavity cancer. Study-wide context: Patients mostly received three to four biweekly nivolumab doses at 3 mg/kg before surgery. Points from the study as a whole: Higher pretreatment Treg/Th17 ratios tracked higher pretreatment blood clonality.

CDR3 size: 13 residues. V lost 4 bases to trimming and J lost 4 bases, with 9 bases between them. Germline V CDR1 and CDR2: SGDLS, YYNGEE. Sequenced here: PBMCs, sampled before nivolumab (anti-PD-1) treatment. This chain links TRBV9 with TRBJ2-1; D is uncertain. The clonotype was recovered from a person aged 35-79 years with oral cavity squamous cell carcinoma. For the CDR3, the DNA is TGTGCCAGCAGCATTGCGGATTACAATGAGCAGTTCTTC. Its protein product is CASSIADYNEQFF.